These 13 T cell receptor beta chains share one sample of origin, sequenced in a study of shared clonotypes between healthy human individuals. This table comes from immunoSEQ multiplex PCR, and its TCRdb copy is limited to in-frame clones, with some not included. The repertoire holds about 1.1 million clones, with 70% to 80% as singletons. The sequenced material came from memory CD4+ T cells from PBMCs. The subset here: CD45RA-negative fraction. The receptors come from a man in his late teens or twenties in good health. Some clones in this sample may be carry-over from other donors' samples.

This sequence joins TRBV18 and TRBJ2-2; unclear D gene. CDR1 is KGHSH and CDR2 is LQKENI in the germline V gene. The CDR3 length is 15 residues. V lost 2 bases and J lost 0, with 7 bases in between. DNA of the CDR3: TGTGCCAGCTCACCAAGAGAAACGAACACCGGGGAGCTGTTTTTT. Encoded protein: CASSPRETNTGELFF.

The rearrangement joins TRBV19 to TRBJ2-1; 7 nucleotides align to TRBD2. The CDR3 is made up of 14 amino acids. CDR1 is LNHDA and CDR2 is SQIVND in the germline V gene (reference sequence). V trimming: 4 bases; J trimming: 7 bases; junction bases outside the gene matches: 7. The CDR3 loop reads CASSTWTSRNEQFF. As DNA, the CDR3 is TGTGCCAGTAGTACCTGGACTAGTAGGAATGAGCAGTTCTTC.

In DNA form, the CDR3 reads TGTGCCAGCAGCTTTCGAGTTTCATCCGGAGGGGAAGAGACCCAGTACTTC. This encodes CASSFRVSSGGEETQYF. The chain joins TRBV7-2 to TRBJ2-5; perhaps TRBD2 as D (6 bases). Looked up from germline, CDR1 is SGHTA and CDR2 is FQGNSA. V was pared by 3 bases and J by 3 bases, with 20 bases between. The CDR3 runs 17 residues. The variable domain in full, completed from reference TRBV7-2 and TRBJ2-5, reads GAGVSQSPSNKVTEKGKDVELRCDPISGHTALYWYRQSLGQGLEFLIYFQGNSAPDKSGLPSDRFSAERTGGSVSTLTIQRTQQEDSAVYLCASSFRVSSGGEETQYFGPGTRLLVL.

Notes on this clone: A far larger clone lies a single base away; this is likely a read error. The chain links TRBV6-6 to TRBJ1-1; TRBD1 is a possible D gene (5 bases). Trimming pared 5 bases from V and 1 base from J, leaving 8 bases between. The germline V gene encodes CDR1 MNHNY and CDR2 SVGAGI (reference sequence). The CDR3 is 13 residues long. CDR3 in DNA: TGTGCCAGCAGTCTACAGGCGAACACTGAAGCTTTCTTT. This translates into CASSLQANTEAFF.

The chain has TRBV30 and TRBJ1-2; D is possibly TRBD1 (5 bases). CDR1 and CDR2 from the germline V gene are GTSNPN and SVGIG (reference sequence). The ends were cut back, 0 bases at V and 4 bases at J, with 12 bases in the middle. The CDR3 spans 14 residues. CDR3 residues: CAWSVSGRGYGYTF. In DNA form, the CDR3 reads TGTGCCTGGAGTGTATCAGGGAGAGGCTATGGCTACACCTTC.

This clone showed up just once. As DNA, the CDR3 is TGTGCCAGCAGGACAGGGTTGAACACTGAAGCTTTCTTT. Translating it yields CASRTGLNTEAFF. The chain recombines TRBV7-2 with TRBJ1-1; 7 bases map to TRBD1. This CDR3 has 13 residues. CDR1 is SGHTA and CDR2 is FQGNSA in the germline V gene. J lost 0 bases, V lost 6 bases, and 1 base had no gene match.

The chain joins TRBV14 to TRBJ1-2; possible D gene TRBD1, 6 bases. The CDR3 is made up of 15 amino acids. CDR1 and CDR2 (germline): SGHDN, FVKESK. Between the trimmed V and J ends, which lost 1 base and 4 bases, there was a span of 13 bases. CDR3: CASSQGDTGTYGYTF. The CDR3 DNA sequence: TGTGCCAGCAGCCAAGGGGACACAGGAACCTATGGCTACACCTTC.

This chain joins TRBV20-1 and TRBJ1-2; no reliable D call. CDR1 and CDR2 from the germline V gene are DFQATT and SNEGSKA (reference sequence). The CDR3 is made up of 11 amino acids. The DNA of the CDR3 is TGCAGGCCCCGTAATGGCTATGGCTACACCTTC. This gives the protein CRPRNGYGYTF.

This clone was counted at least ten times. The chain has TRBV6-6 and TRBJ2-2; the match to TRBD2 covers 11 bases. The CDR3 consists of 16 residues. V lost 7 bases to trimming and J lost 4 bases; unmatched junction nucleotides: 8. CDR1 and CDR2 (germline): MNHNY, SVGAGI (reference sequence). The CDR3 protein is CASNLLAGVGTGELFF. CDR3 in DNA: TGTGCCAGCAACCTACTAGCGGGAGTCGGCACCGGGGAGCTGTTTTTT.

This chain connects TRBV6-5 to TRBJ1-2; maybe TRBD1 (6 bases). V gave up 0 bases and J gave up 7 bases, with 9 bases separating them. Germline CDR1 and CDR2: MNHEY and SVGAGI. This CDR3 is 13 amino acids long. The CDR3, as DNA: TGTGCCAGCAGTTACTCGGGGGGCGCTGGCTACACCTTC. Amino acid sequence: CASSYSGGAGYTF.

V gene TRBV2 combines with J gene TRBJ1-4; 9 bases are shared with TRBD1. The CDR3 has 14 residues. CDR1 and CDR2 (germline): SNHLY, FYNNEI. The V and J ends lost 6 bases and 8 bases, in that order; junction bases with no gene match: 7. In DNA form, the CDR3 reads TGTGCCAGCAGGATCACAGGGGGCTCCGAAAAACTGTTTTTT. This sequence encodes CASRITGGSEKLFF.

This clone has a handful of counts. Within the sample, other DNA sequences also encode this same CDR3. The J gene is TRBJ2-1, the V gene TRBV28; no clear D. CDR3 length: 14 amino acids. The germline V and J ends were trimmed by 3 bases and 0 bases, with 6 bases remaining between them. From germline, CDR1 is MDHEN and CDR2 SYDVKM. For the CDR3, the DNA is TGTGCCAGCAGTTTGAGGCGCTCCTACAATGAGCAGTTCTTC. It encodes CASSLRRSYNEQFF. The full variable domain, its missing parts supplied by reference TRBV28 and TRBJ2-1, is DVKVTQSSRYLVKRTGEKVFLECVQDMDHENMFWYRQDPGLGLRLIYFSYDVKMKEKGDIPEGYSVSREKKERFSLILESASTNQTSMYLCASSLRRSYNEQFFGPGTRLTVL.

J is TRBJ2-1 and V is TRBV28; D remains unclear. This CDR3 is built from 12 residues. The germline V gene has CDR1 MDHEN and CDR2 SYDVKM. Trimming took off 2 bases at V and 10 bases at J, with 9 bases between the two ends. CDR3 sequence reads: CASSLERREQFF. The CDR3 nucleotides are TGTGCCAGCAGTTTAGAACGGCGGGAGCAGTTCTTC.